This TCR beta chain was sequenced in a study of T-cell reconstitution after alpha-beta-depleted transplantation in children. The germline CDR1 and CDR2 sequences are SEHNR and FQNEAQ (reference sequence). This CDR3 spans 12 amino acids. Trimming removed 4 bases at V and 4 bases at J, with 8 bases between. This clonotype has a count of ten or more. Unique molecular identifiers were built into the TCRbeta library. TCRdb recomputed calls from the PCR reads with MiXCR, one row per CDR3 protein. The sample yields 550,000 to 600,000 distinct CDR3 sequences, more than 20% seen once. Sample: PBMCs, mostly from graft donor cells, taken 360 days after TCRalphabeta/CD19-depleted stem cell transplant. The chain uses TRBV7-9 and TRBJ2-7; D unclear. The origin of this receptor is a boy in the first two years of life who had a stem cell transplant for acute myeloid leukemia, so the T cells may come from the graft donor. The CDR3, as DNA: TGTGCCAGCAGCTCTGGGGATTACGAGCAGTACTTC. As protein: CASSSGDYEQYF.